These 23 T cell receptor beta chains share one sample of origin, sequenced in a study of blood T cell repertoires in COVID-19. Produced via immunoSEQ multiplex PCR; TCRdb's table is partial and in-frame only. Of around 310,000 clones detected, roughly 90% appear once; the ten largest clones hold more than 0.85%. The specimen was peripheral blood. All receptors come from a woman aged 40 to 50 with COVID-19, enrolled during active disease.

The rearrangement joins TRBV2 to TRBJ2-4; weak D call: TRBD2 (7 bases). Germline V CDR1 and CDR2: SNHLY, FYNNEI. The CDR3 spans 14 residues. The ends were cut back, 1 base at V and 6 bases at J, with 10 bases in the middle. The CDR3, as DNA: TGTGCCAGCAGTGAAGGGGGGGGCGGAAACATTCAGTACTTC. This sequence encodes CASSEGGGGNIQYF.

This rearrangement joins TRBV27 to TRBJ1-1; D possibly corresponds to TRBD1 (5 bases). The CDR3 has 15 residues. In germline, CDR1 is MNHEY, CDR2 SMNVEV (reference sequence). Trimming removed 6 bases at V and 5 bases at J, with 19 bases between. The CDR3 protein is CASRRLGGLGTEAFF. The CDR3 nucleotides are TGTGCCAGCAGAAGGTTGGGGGGGTTGGGAACTGAAGCTTTCTTT.

This chain links TRBV5-4 with TRBJ2-5, with D perhaps matching TRBD2 (6 bases). CDR1 and CDR2 (germline): SGHNT, YYREEE (reference sequence). Trimming removed 3 bases from V and 5 bases from J, with 17 bases in between. The CDR3 covers 15 residues. The CDR3 nucleotides read TGTGCCAGCAGCTCGAATGGTGGAGGGTGGGAGACCCAGTACTTC. Translation gives CASSSNGGGWETQYF.

The genes are TRBV5-1 and TRBJ1-2, with 7 bases matching TRBD1. The CDR3 is 14 amino acids. V trimming: 4 bases; J trimming: 0 bases; junction bases outside the gene matches: 3. Germline lookup yields CDR1 SGHRS and CDR2 YFSETQ. CDR3 amino acids: CASSHDRANYGYTF. CDR3 in DNA: TGCGCCAGCAGCCACGACAGGGCTAACTATGGCTACACCTTC.

The J gene is TRBJ1-1, the V gene TRBV6-2 or TRBV6-3, with a weak D call TRBD1 (5 bases). Trimming removed 0 bases at V and 0 bases at J, with 20 bases between. Germline values: CDR1 MNHEY, CDR2 SVGEGT. The CDR3 totals 19 residues. In DNA form, the CDR3 reads TGTGCCAGCAGTTACTCGGGGGGTAGGCCCCAACCTATGAACACTGAAGCTTTCTTT. Its translation is CASSYSGGRPQPMNTEAFF.

This rearrangement joins TRBV27 to TRBJ1-4; 10 bases are shared with TRBD1. Trimming cost V 7 bases and J 6 bases; bases outside gene matches: 5. CDR1 is MNHEY and CDR2 is SMNVEV in the germline V gene (reference sequence). The CDR3 extends over 14 amino acids. Here the CDR3 DNA reads TGTGCCAGCAAACGACAGGGGGCGGATGAAAAACTGTTTTTT. Its protein product is CASKRQGADEKLFF.

The chain employs TRBV28 and TRBJ2-2, with D possibly being TRBD1 (7 bases). This CDR3 has 15 residues. Per the germline V gene, CDR1 is MDHEN and CDR2 is SYDVKM. V was cut by 3 bases and J by 5 bases, with 13 bases left in between. DNA of the CDR3: TGTGCCAGCAGTTTGATCGCAGGGGGGACCGGGGAGCTGTTTTTT. Protein: CASSLIAGGTGELFF.

The chain combines TRBV6-5 with TRBJ1-4; 7 bases line up with TRBD1. The junction had 7 bases not matched to a gene; V was cut back by 5 bases and J by 4 bases. This CDR3 spans 15 amino acids. The germline V gene encodes CDR1 MNHEY and CDR2 SVGAGI. In DNA form, the CDR3 reads TGTGCCAGCAGTACCCTGACAGGGAATAATGAAAAACTGTTTTTT. Protein: CASSTLTGNNEKLFF.

The chain links TRBV27 to TRBJ1-1; D call uncertain. Germline values: CDR1 MNHEY, CDR2 SMNVEV (reference sequence). The germline V and J ends were trimmed by 6 bases and 1 base, with 15 bases remaining between them. This CDR3 is 15 amino acids long. CDR3 protein: CASRRVFGQNTEAFF. In nucleotides, the CDR3 is TGTGCCAGCAGGAGGGTGTTTGGTCAGAACACTGAAGCTTTCTTT.

Remarks on this clone: The junction shows a germline mismatch at one end, possibly a read error. The chain recombines TRBV7-7 with TRBJ2-2; D may be TRBD2 (6 bases). This CDR3 is 14 amino acids long. CDR1 is SSHAT, CDR2 FNYEAQ, per germline (reference sequence). The CDR3 DNA is TGTGCTAGCAGCTTAATATCGGGGGCCGGGGAGCTGTTTTTT. This sequence encodes CASSLISGAGELFF. The whole variable domain, filled in from reference TRBV7-7 and TRBJ2-2, reads GAGVSQSPRYKVTKRGQDVTLRCDPISSHATLYWYQQALGQGPEFLTYFNYEAQPDKSGLPSDRFSAERPEGSISTLTIQRTEQRDSAMYRCASSLISGAGELFFGEGSRLTVL.

The chain uses TRBV5-5 and TRBJ1-1, with D possibly matching TRBD1 (5 bases). This CDR3 region has 14 residues. The germline CDR1 and CDR2 sequences are SGHKS and YYEKEE (reference sequence). Trimming removed 6 bases from V and 3 bases from J, with 15 bases in between. This CDR3 is CASIYGGVDTEAFF. CDR3 nucleotides: TGTGCCAGCATCTACGGGGGAGTCGACACTGAAGCTTTCTTT.

Only one count was recorded for this clone. CDR3 region: CASSYLTGGGYTF. CDR3 in DNA: TGTGCCAGCAGTTACTTGACAGGAGGCGGCTACACCTTC. The rearrangement uses TRBV6-5 and TRBJ1-2; a weak D match, TRBD1 (6 bases). The CDR3 contains 13 residues. Looked up from germline, CDR1 is MNHEY and CDR2 is SVGAGI. The V and J ends lost 1 base and 8 bases respectively, with 11 bases between them.

The chain joins TRBV30 to TRBJ1-2, with D maybe TRBD1 (6 bases). Looked up from germline, CDR1 is GTSNPN and CDR2 is SVGIG (reference sequence). The CDR3 contains 12 residues. Trimming pared 5 bases from V and 2 bases from J, leaving 9 bases between. CDR3 loop: CAWQQGNYGYTF. Written as DNA, the CDR3 is TGTGCCTGGCAACAGGGAAACTATGGCTACACCTTC.

The chain is built from TRBV5-1 and TRBJ2-1, with 8 bases fitting TRBD2. Germline CDR1 and CDR2: SGHRS and YFSETQ. This CDR3 comprises 15 residues. The V segment lost 2 bases and the J segment 2 bases; nucleotides outside the gene matches: 3. The CDR3 region is CASSFLSGTYNEQFF. CDR3 bases: TGCGCCAGCAGCTTCCTTAGCGGGACCTACAATGAGCAGTTCTTC.

This clone has a handful of counts. The gene calls are TRBV18 and TRBJ1-4; D might be TRBD1 (5 bases). CDR1 is KGHSH, CDR2 LQKENI, per germline. The CDR3 sequence is 16 residues long. V lost 3 bases and J 3 bases, leaving 14 bases between the germline ends. DNA for the CDR3: TGTGCCAGCTCACCCTATACGGGGGAGCCTAATGAAAAACTGTTTTTT. Translated: CASSPYTGEPNEKLFF.

This chain joins TRBV19 and TRBJ1-2; unclear D gene. The CDR3 length is 14 residues. Germline V gene sequence: CDR1 LNHDA, CDR2 SQIVND (reference sequence). Between the trimmed V and J ends, which lost 7 bases and 4 bases, there was a span of 16 bases. In DNA form, the CDR3 reads TGTGCCAGTAAATACCAGGAACTCTCCTATGGCTACACCTTC. Its translation: CASKYQELSYGYTF.

The chain is built from TRBV5-1 and TRBJ2-1; 7 positions agree with TRBD2. With V trimmed by 10 bases and J by 4 bases, 14 bases remained unmatched. Germline CDR1 reads SGHRS; CDR2 reads YFSETQ. The length of the CDR3 is 15 residues. The CDR3 DNA reads as TGCGCCTCCTCACCTGGGGGAGGGATATACAATGAGCAGTTCTTC. It is translated as CASSPGGGIYNEQFF.

The CDR3 sequence is CASSPRQGASGNTIYF. The CDR3 coding sequence is TGTGCCAGCAGCCCAAGACAGGGGGCTTCTGGAAACACCATATATTTT. The V and J genes are TRBV7-2 and TRBJ1-3, with TRBD1 matching 10 bases. Germline CDR1 SGHTA, CDR2 FQGNSA. Trimming removed 5 bases from V and 1 base from J; junction bases left unmatched: 5. CDR3 length: 16 amino acids.

The chain employs TRBV6-1 and TRBJ2-7, with no clear D. V was shortened by 3 bases and J by 3 bases, with 15 bases between the two germline ends. Germline-derived CDR1 and CDR2 are MNHNS and SASEGT. The CDR3 sequence is 15 residues long. The CDR3 spells CASSDWQVKSYEQYF. The CDR3 DNA reads TGTGCCAGCAGTGATTGGCAGGTCAAAAGCTACGAGCAGTACTTC.

This chain joins TRBV9 and TRBJ1-2; D remains ambiguous. CDR1 SGDLS and CDR2 YYNGEE come from the germline V gene. The CDR3 sequence is 12 residues long. V gave up 7 bases and J gave up 5 bases, with 12 bases separating them. The CDR3 coding sequence is TGTGCCAGCTGGGCAGTAACTTATGGCTACACCTTC. Encoded protein: CASWAVTYGYTF. The variable domain in full, completed from reference TRBV9 and TRBJ1-2, reads DSGVTQTPKHLITATGQRVTLRCSPRSGDLSVYWYQQSLDQGLQFLIQYYNGEERAKGNILERFSAQQFPDLHSELNLSSLELGDSALYFCASWAVTYGYTFGSGTRLTVV.

The rearrangement links TRBV7-9 to TRBJ1-4, with D maybe TRBD1 (6 bases). CDR1 and CDR2 (germline): SEHNR, FQNEAQ (reference sequence). The CDR3 has 15 amino acids. Trimming removed 5 bases from V and 6 bases from J, with 16 bases in between. This CDR3 reads CASSISGAIYEKLFF. Here the CDR3 DNA reads TGTGCCAGCAGCATCTCAGGGGCTATCTATGAAAAACTGTTTTTT.

This clone was seen a handful of times. The gene calls are TRBV19 and TRBJ2-1, with D tentatively TRBD2 (5 bases). Trimming removed 5 bases at V and 5 bases at J, with 13 bases between. The CDR3 is 14 amino acids. Germline lookup yields CDR1 LNHDA and CDR2 SQIVND (reference sequence). The CDR3 sequence is CASSPSPGNNEQFF. Written as DNA, the CDR3 is TGTGCCAGTAGTCCCAGCCCGGGGAACAATGAGCAGTTCTTC.

The CDR3 DNA reads as TGTGCCAGCAGTCACGGACAAGCTGGCCATTCACCCCTCCACTTT. Its translation is CASSHGQAGHSPLHF. This chain links TRBV28 with TRBJ1-6; tentative D call: TRBD1 (5 bases). CDR1 is MDHEN, CDR2 SYDVKM, per germline. The length of the CDR3 is 15 residues. Trimming left V 5 bases short and J 8 bases short, with 16 bases between.